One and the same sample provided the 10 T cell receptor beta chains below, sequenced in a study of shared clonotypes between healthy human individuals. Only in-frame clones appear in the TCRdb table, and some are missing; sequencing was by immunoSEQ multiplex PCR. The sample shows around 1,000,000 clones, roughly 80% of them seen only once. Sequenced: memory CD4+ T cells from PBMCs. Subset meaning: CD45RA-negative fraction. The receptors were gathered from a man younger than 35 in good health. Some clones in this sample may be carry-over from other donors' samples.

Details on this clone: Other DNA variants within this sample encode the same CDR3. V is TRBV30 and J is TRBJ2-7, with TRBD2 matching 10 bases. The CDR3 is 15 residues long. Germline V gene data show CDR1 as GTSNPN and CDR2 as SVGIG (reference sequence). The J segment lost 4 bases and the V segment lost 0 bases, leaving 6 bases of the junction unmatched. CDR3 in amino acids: CAWSVGLAGAYEQYF. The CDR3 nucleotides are TGTGCCTGGAGTGTAGGGCTAGCGGGAGCGTACGAGCAGTACTTC.

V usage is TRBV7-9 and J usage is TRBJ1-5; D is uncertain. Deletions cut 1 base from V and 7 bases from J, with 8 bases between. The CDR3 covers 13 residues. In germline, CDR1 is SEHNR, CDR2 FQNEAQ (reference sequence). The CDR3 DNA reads TGTGCCAGCAGCTTAGGCAATGTGCAGCCCCAGCATTTT. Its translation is CASSLGNVQPQHF.

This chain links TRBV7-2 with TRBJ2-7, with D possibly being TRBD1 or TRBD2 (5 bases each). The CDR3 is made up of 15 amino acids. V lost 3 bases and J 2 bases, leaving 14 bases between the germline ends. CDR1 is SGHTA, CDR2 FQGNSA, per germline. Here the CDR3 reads CASSFGALGPYEQYF. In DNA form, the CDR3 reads TGTGCCAGCAGCTTCGGGGCTCTGGGACCCTACGAGCAGTACTTC.

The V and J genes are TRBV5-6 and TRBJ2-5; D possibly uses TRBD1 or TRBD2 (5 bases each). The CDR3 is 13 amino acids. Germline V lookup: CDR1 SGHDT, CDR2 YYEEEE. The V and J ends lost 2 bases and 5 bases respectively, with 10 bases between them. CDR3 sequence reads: CASSFWGGETQYF. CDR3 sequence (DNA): TGTGCCAGCAGCTTCTGGGGCGGGGAGACCCAGTACTTC.

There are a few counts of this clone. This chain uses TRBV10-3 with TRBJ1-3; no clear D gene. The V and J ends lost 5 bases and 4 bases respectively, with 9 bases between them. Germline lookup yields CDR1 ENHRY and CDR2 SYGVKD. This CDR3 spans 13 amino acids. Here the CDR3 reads CAISNTVGNTIYF. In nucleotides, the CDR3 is TGTGCCATCAGTAACACAGTCGGAAACACCATATATTTT.

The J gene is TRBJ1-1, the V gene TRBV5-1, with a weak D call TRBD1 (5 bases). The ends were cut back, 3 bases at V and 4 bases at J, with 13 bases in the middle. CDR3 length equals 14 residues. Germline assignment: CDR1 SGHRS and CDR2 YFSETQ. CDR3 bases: TGCGCCAGCAGCTACCAGACCCAGGGCACTGAAGCTTTCTTT. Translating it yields CASSYQTQGTEAFF. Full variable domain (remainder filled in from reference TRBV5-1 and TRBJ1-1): KAGVTQTPRYLIKTRGQQVTLSCSPISGHRSVSWYQQTPGQGLQFLFEYFSETQRNKGNFPGRFSGRQFSNSRSEMNVSTLELGDSALYLCASSYQTQGTEAFFGQGTRLTVV.

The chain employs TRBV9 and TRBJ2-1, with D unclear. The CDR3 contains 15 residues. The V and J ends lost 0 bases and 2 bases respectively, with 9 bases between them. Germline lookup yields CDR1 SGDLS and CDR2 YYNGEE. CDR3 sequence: CASSVDQKPYNEQFF. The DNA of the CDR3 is TGTGCCAGCAGCGTAGACCAGAAACCCTACAATGAGCAGTTCTTC.

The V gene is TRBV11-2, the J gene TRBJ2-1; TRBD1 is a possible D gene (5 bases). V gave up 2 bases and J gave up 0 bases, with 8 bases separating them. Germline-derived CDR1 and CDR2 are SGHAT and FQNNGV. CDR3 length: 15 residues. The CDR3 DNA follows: TGTGCCAGCAGCTTACAGGGTGGCTCCTACAATGAGCAGTTCTTC. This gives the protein CASSLQGGSYNEQFF.

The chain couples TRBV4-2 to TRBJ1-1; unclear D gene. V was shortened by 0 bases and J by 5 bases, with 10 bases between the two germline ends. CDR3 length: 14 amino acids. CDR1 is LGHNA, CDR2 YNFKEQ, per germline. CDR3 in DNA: TGTGCCAGCAGCCAAGATTGGGGTAGGACTGAAGCTTTCTTT. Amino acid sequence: CASSQDWGRTEAFF.

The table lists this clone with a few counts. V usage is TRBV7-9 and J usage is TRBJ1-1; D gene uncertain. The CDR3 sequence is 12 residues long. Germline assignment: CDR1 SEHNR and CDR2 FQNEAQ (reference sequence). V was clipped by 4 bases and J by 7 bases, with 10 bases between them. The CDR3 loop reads CASSSAGSEAFF. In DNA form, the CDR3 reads TGTGCCAGCAGCTCTGCGGGCAGTGAAGCTTTCTTT. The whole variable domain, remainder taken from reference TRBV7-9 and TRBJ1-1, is DTGVSQNPRHKITKRGQNVTFRCDPISEHNRLYWYRQTLGQGPEFLTYFQNEAQLEKSRLLSDRFSAERPKGSFSTLEIQRTEQGDSAMYLCASSSAGSEAFFGQGTRLTVV.